One sample yielded the 27 T cell receptor beta chains listed below, sequenced in a study of early T cells in non-severe SARS-CoV-2 infection (dated by TCRdb to the early 2020s). The receptor library was made with 5' RACE. TCRdb shows the sequencer as NextSeq 500. TCRdb applied fastp at Q25 and MiXCR to the public reads, then kept only in-frame beta chains. Each entry is one CDR3 protein sequence, shown with its most common DNA and genes. The sample yields roughly 63,000 distinct CDR3 sequences; around 12% were counted once. In total, the top ten clones hold approximately 1.1% of the sample. Sequenced here: whole blood, sampled at baseline. Every receptor here comes from an adult who was a healthcare worker with PCR-confirmed SARS-CoV-2 infection or an uninfected control (not recorded which). The donor label of this sample is uncertain.

This clonotype has only a few counts. The chain couples TRBV6-5 to TRBJ1-2, with 9 bases fitting TRBD1. V lost 5 bases and J lost 7; bases outside the gene matches: 11. The length of the CDR3 is 15 residues. Germline V gives CDR1 MNHEY, CDR2 SVGAGI. CDR3 DNA: TGTGCCAGCAGTGAAGGACAGGGGATGAGTAGTGGCTACACCTTC. As protein: CASSEGQGMSSGYTF.

This clonotype was counted a few times. The chain uses TRBV6-5 and TRBJ2-6; D perhaps matches TRBD1 (6 bases). V dropped 8 bases and J dropped 0 bases, with 17 bases sitting between them. Germline values: CDR1 MNHEY, CDR2 SVGAGI. The CDR3 covers 17 residues. The CDR3 spells CASWGRVGSSGANVLTF. The CDR3 DNA reads TGTGCCAGCTGGGGGCGCGTCGGAAGCTCTGGGGCCAACGTCCTGACTTTC.

This chain joins TRBV29-1 and TRBJ2-5; 8 nucleotides line up with TRBD1. The CDR3 totals 17 residues. Trimming at V came to 7 bases and at J to 4 bases, leaving 20 bases not matched to a gene. Looked up from germline, CDR1 is SQVTM and CDR2 is ANQGSEA. The CDR3 loop reads CSAEGPLGRGPGETQYF. The CDR3 nucleotides are TGCAGCGCCGAGGGACCGTTGGGCAGGGGGCCGGGAGAGACCCAGTACTTC.

A few counts support this clonotype. The rearrangement joins TRBV6-1 to TRBJ2-1, with D tentatively TRBD2 (5 bases). Germline CDR1 and CDR2: MNHNS and SASEGT. Trimming left V 7 bases short and J 8 bases short, with 18 bases between. This CDR3 contains 14 residues. CDR3 sequence: CASNPLGGLDEQFF. In DNA, the CDR3 is TGTGCCAGCAACCCCTTGGGCGGGCTCGATGAGCAGTTCTTC.

This rearrangement joins TRBV4-1 to TRBJ1-5, with no clear D. The CDR3 extends over 13 amino acids. V was shortened by 6 bases and J by 5 bases, with 11 bases between the two germline ends. The germline CDR1 and CDR2 sequences are MGHRA and YSYEKL. The CDR3 sequence: CASSHSRDQPQHF. As DNA, the CDR3 is TGCGCCAGCAGTCACTCTCGGGATCAGCCCCAGCATTTT.

J is TRBJ1-5 and V is TRBV20-1, with 7 bases matching TRBD1. CDR1 is DFQATT, CDR2 SNEGSKA, per germline (reference sequence). There are 14 residues in the CDR3. The V gene end was trimmed by 0 bases and the J gene end by 4 bases; junction bases not matched to a gene: 3. The DNA for the CDR3 is TGCAGTGCTAGAGATGGGACAGTTAATCAGCCCCAGCATTTT. Protein: CSARDGTVNQPQHF.

The chain employs TRBV7-3 and TRBJ2-2, with D perhaps TRBD1 (6 bases). V was pared by 5 bases and J by 3 bases, with 13 bases between. The CDR3 covers 15 residues. CDR1 is SGHTA, CDR2 FQGTGA, per germline. CDR3 in DNA: TGTGCCAGCAGCAAACAGGGACCCCACACCGGGGAGCTGTTTTTT. The encoded protein is CASSKQGPHTGELFF. Looking up the rest from reference TRBV7-3 and TRBJ2-2 gives the full variable domain: GAGVSQTPSNKVTEKGKYVELRCDPISGHTALYWYRQSLGQGPEFLIYFQGTGAADDSGLPNDRFFAVRPEGSVSTLKIQRTERGDSAVYLCASSKQGPHTGELFFGEGSRLTVL.

This chain uses TRBV2 with TRBJ1-3; 9 nucleotides align to TRBD1. V lost 6 bases to trimming and J lost 1 base; unmatched junction nucleotides: 10. Germline CDR1 is SNHLY and CDR2 is FYNNEI. The length of the CDR3 is 17 residues. CDR3 region: CASSPGTGRSSGNTIYF. DNA for the CDR3: TGTGCCAGCAGCCCCGGGACAGGGAGGTCTTCTGGAAACACCATATATTTT.

The chain combines TRBV28 with TRBJ1-1; D might be TRBD1 (6 bases). This CDR3 spans 15 amino acids. The V gene lost 5 bases and the J gene lost 2 bases, with 15 bases spanning the gap. Germline lookup yields CDR1 MDHEN and CDR2 SYDVKM. In nucleotides, the CDR3 is TGTGCCAGCAGTGGGCCAGGGGAGCTTAACACTGAAGCTTTCTTT. This encodes CASSGPGELNTEAFF.

The table lists this clonotype with many counts. The V gene is TRBV19, the J gene TRBJ2-1; D could derive from TRBD1 or TRBD2 (6 bases each). This CDR3 has 15 amino acids. The V and J ends lost 8 bases and 4 bases respectively, with 18 bases between them. Germline-derived CDR1 and CDR2 are LNHDA and SQIVND (reference sequence). The CDR3 is CASGRVEGGYNEQFF. CDR3 nucleotide sequence: TGTGCCAGTGGGCGAGTTGAGGGGGGATACAATGAGCAGTTCTTC. The complete variable domain, with remaining parts taken from reference TRBV19 and TRBJ2-1, reads DGGITQSPKYLFRKEGQNVTLSCEQNLNHDAMYWYRQDPGQGLRLIYYSQIVNDFQKGDIAEGYSVSREKKESFPLTVTSAQKNPTAFYLCASGRVEGGYNEQFFGPGTRLTVL.

The chain joins TRBV5-1 to TRBJ1-1; tentatively, D is TRBD1 (6 bases). Per germline, CDR1 SGHRS and CDR2 YFSETQ. The CDR3 consists of 13 residues. The V end was cut by 7 bases, the J end by 2 bases, with 12 bases between. As DNA, the CDR3 is TGCGCCAGCGCAGGGGTTGCAAACACTGAAGCTTTCTTT. This sequence encodes CASAGVANTEAFF.

This clonotype was counted between two and nine times. The chain has TRBV5-1 and TRBJ2-1; 8 bases fit TRBD2. Germline V lookup: CDR1 SGHRS, CDR2 YFSETQ. The CDR3 runs to 15 residues. Unmatched junction bases numbered 9, after V lost 4 bases and J lost 6 bases. The CDR3 DNA is TGCGCCAGCAGCGCGGGACTAGGATCGCGCAATGAGCAGTTCTTC. Translated: CASSAGLGSRNEQFF.

This clonotype was seen many times. In nucleotides, the CDR3 is TGTGCCAGCAGCTTGGATGGGGGTTCCACAGATACGCAGTATTTT. Translated: CASSLDGGSTDTQYF. This rearrangement joins TRBV7-3 to TRBJ2-3; TRBD1 or TRBD2 may be the D gene (5 bases each). Germline V gene data show CDR1 as SGHTA and CDR2 as FQGTGA. V was shortened by 3 bases and J by 2 bases, with 12 bases between the two germline ends. This CDR3 has 15 amino acids.

The J gene is TRBJ1-4, the V gene TRBV28; TRBD1 aligns across 9 bases. The CDR3 loop spans 14 amino acids. Germline V lookup: CDR1 MDHEN, CDR2 SYDVKM. Trimming removed 7 bases from V and 8 bases from J; junction bases left unmatched: 8. This CDR3 reads CASKPGQGGEKLFF. In nucleotides, the CDR3 is TGTGCCAGCAAACCGGGACAGGGAGGAGAAAAACTGTTTTTT.

The gene calls are TRBV2 and TRBJ1-1; the D is unclear. The CDR3 is 13 amino acids. V lost 6 bases, J lost 4 bases, and 12 bases lay in between. CDR1 is SNHLY, CDR2 FYNNEI, per germline. The CDR3 sequence: CASRSRESTEAFF. In DNA, the CDR3 is TGTGCCAGCAGGTCAAGGGAGAGCACTGAAGCTTTCTTT. The full variable domain, its missing parts supplied by reference TRBV2 and TRBJ1-1, is EPEVTQTPSHQVTQMGQEVILRCVPISNHLYFYWYRQILGQKVEFLVSFYNNEISEKSEIFDDQFSVERPDGSNFTLKIRSTKLEDSAMYFCASRSRESTEAFFGQGTRLTVV.

This clonotype was counted a few times. V is TRBV6-2 or TRBV6-3 and J is TRBJ2-1; D might be TRBD1 (5 bases). Germline assignment: CDR1 MNHEY and CDR2 SVGEGT. This CDR3 has 13 residues. The germline V and J ends were trimmed by 5 bases and 7 bases, with 12 bases remaining between them. CDR3 nucleotides: TGTGCCAGCAGTCTGCAGGGCCTTAATGAGCAGTTCTTC. Translating it yields CASSLQGLNEQFF.

The chain has TRBV20-1 and TRBJ1-2; 7 nucleotides align to TRBD1. This CDR3 is 16 amino acids long. The junction had 16 bases not matched to a gene; V was cut back by 5 bases and J by 4 bases. Germline loops: CDR1 DFQATT, CDR2 SNEGSKA (reference sequence). The chain's CDR3 is CSAPTSDREFVYGYTF. The CDR3 nucleotides are TGCAGTGCTCCGACCTCCGACAGGGAGTTTGTCTATGGCTACACCTTC.

This clonotype was found a few times. This chain links TRBV11-2 with TRBJ2-1; D not resolved. In germline, CDR1 is SGHAT, CDR2 FQNNGV. The length of the CDR3 is 12 residues. With 1 base removed from V and 7 bases from J, the gap between germline ends came to 5 bases. The CDR3 sequence is CASSLVRNEQFF. As DNA, the CDR3 is TGTGCCAGCAGCTTAGTGCGGAATGAGCAGTTCTTC.

This clonotype appeared a few times. The V call is TRBV13, the J call TRBJ2-1; 10 bases line up with TRBD2. The trim removed 1 base at V and 7 bases at J, leaving 10 bases unmatched. From germline, CDR1 is PRHDT and CDR2 FYEKMQ (reference sequence). CDR3 size: 17 residues. CDR3 DNA: TGTGCCAGCAGCTTAGTGCGTAGCGGGGGGCCGGAAAATGAGCAGTTCTTC. It yields the protein CASSLVRSGGPENEQFF.

This clonotype was observed a few times. This chain uses TRBV20-1 with TRBJ1-5; D call uncertain. In germline, CDR1 is DFQATT, CDR2 SNEGSKA (reference sequence). V was cut by 4 bases and J by 2 bases, with 15 bases left in between. The CDR3 spans 15 residues. The CDR3 reads CSANDRRPGNQPQHF. CDR3 coding DNA: TGCAGTGCTAACGATCGTCGGCCCGGCAATCAGCCCCAGCATTTT.

A few counts support this clonotype. The chain joins TRBV6-1 to TRBJ2-3, with no clear D. CDR1 is MNHNS, CDR2 SASEGT, per germline. The CDR3 is made up of 15 amino acids. V was shortened by 2 bases and J by 10 bases, with 19 bases between the two germline ends. CDR3: CASSERRQALSAQYF. In nucleotides, the CDR3 is TGTGCCAGCAGTGAACGCAGGCAGGCACTCTCTGCGCAGTATTTT.

Ten or more counts support this clonotype. This sequence joins TRBV19 and TRBJ2-2; TRBD1 matches 12 bases. There are 15 residues in the CDR3. Germline CDR1 reads LNHDA; CDR2 reads SQIVND (reference sequence). Unmatched junction bases numbered 5, after V lost 7 bases and J lost 5 bases. This chain's CDR3 is CASTGQGASTGELFF. CDR3 DNA sequence: TGTGCCAGTACGGGACAGGGGGCTAGTACCGGGGAGCTGTTTTTT.

This clonotype was observed a few times. The gene calls are TRBV29-1 and TRBJ2-3, with TRBD1 as a possible D gene (6 bases). This CDR3 is 14 amino acids long. V was pared by 6 bases and J by 3 bases, with 16 bases between. Germline CDR1 SQVTM, CDR2 ANQGSEA. The CDR3: CSVEQGQETDTQYF. CDR3 nucleotide sequence: TGCAGCGTCGAACAGGGTCAAGAAACAGATACGCAGTATTTT.

This clonotype has more than one count but fewer than ten. The V gene is TRBV9, the J gene TRBJ2-3; D is undetermined. The CDR3 has 13 amino acids. The germline CDR1 and CDR2 sequences are SGDLS and YYNGEE. V was cut by 0 bases and J by 4 bases, with 6 bases left in between. The CDR3 nucleotides are TGTGCCAGCAGCGTAGCTTCGGCAGATACGCAGTATTTT. Residues: CASSVASADTQYF.

In this sample, this clonotype turned up a few times. This chain joins TRBV20-1 and TRBJ2-1; a weak D match, TRBD1 (6 bases). Germline V CDR1 and CDR2: DFQATT, SNEGSKA (reference sequence). The CDR3 covers 12 residues. V was clipped by 0 bases and J by 7 bases, with 7 bases between them. The CDR3, as DNA: TGCAGTGCTAGAGAAACAGGGAATGAGCAGTTCTTC. Translation gives CSARETGNEQFF.

The sample holds many counts of this clonotype. CDR3: CAISGERPQPTEAFF. CDR3 bases: TGTGCCATCAGTGGGGAAAGGCCACAACCCACTGAAGCTTTCTTT. V and J are TRBV10-3 and TRBJ1-1; D unclear. Between the trimmed V and J ends, which lost 4 bases and 4 bases, there was a span of 16 bases. Germline CDR1 ENHRY, CDR2 SYGVKD. The CDR3 extends over 15 amino acids.

V and J are TRBV12-3 or TRBV12-4 and TRBJ2-5, with unresolved D. V was trimmed by 7 bases and J by 2 bases, leaving 11 bases between them. The CDR3 totals 13 residues. This chain's CDR3 is CASTPGLQETQYF. The CDR3, as DNA: TGTGCCAGCACCCCCGGATTGCAAGAGACCCAGTACTTC.